A single sample gave rise to the 9 T cell receptor beta chains below, sequenced in a study of technical replicates of blood from several donors. Data came from immunoSEQ multiplex PCR; TCRdb stores just in-frame clones and leaves some out. The top ten hold 0.3% to 0.45% of the sample, which has tens of thousands of clones, around 94% seen once. Input material: T cells isolated from PBMCs. The receptors here all came from a human donor in good health.

Only a few counts were recorded for this clone. The chain combines TRBV2 with TRBJ1-5; D unresolved. With 4 bases removed from V and 3 bases from J, the gap between germline ends came to 4 bases. This CDR3 has 12 amino acids. The germline V gene has CDR1 SNHLY and CDR2 FYNNEI. The CDR3 bases are TGTGCCAGCAGTGCTTCCAATCAGCCCCAGCATTTT. Its translation: CASSASNQPQHF.

V and J are TRBV6-1 and TRBJ2-1; the D gene is possibly TRBD2 (6 bases). This CDR3 is built from 17 residues. Trimming took 2 bases from V and 0 from J, leaving 14 bases between them. Germline V CDR1 and CDR2: MNHNS, SASEGT. CDR3 nucleotide sequence: TGTGCCAGCAGTGAATCAGGGACTTTCAGCTCCTACAATGAGCAGTTCTTC. Protein sequence: CASSESGTFSSYNEQFF.

The chain joins TRBV6-5 to TRBJ1-1; possible D gene TRBD1, 5 bases. V was cut by 3 bases and J by 1 base, with 9 bases left in between. The germline V gene encodes CDR1 MNHEY and CDR2 SVGAGI. The CDR3 has 14 residues. The CDR3 spells CASSYWGENTEAFF. In nucleotides, the CDR3 is TGTGCCAGCAGTTATTGGGGGGAGAACACTGAAGCTTTCTTT.

V and J are TRBV2 and TRBJ2-7; D assignment may be TRBD1 or TRBD2 (7 bases each). The CDR3 consists of 13 residues. V was pared by 6 bases and J by 6 bases, with 15 bases between. The germline gives CDR1 SNHLY, CDR2 FYNNEI. CDR3 coding DNA: TGTGCCAGCAGGGAACAGGGGAGGGTCGAGCAGTACTTC. Encoded protein: CASREQGRVEQYF.

The rearrangement joins TRBV7-3 to TRBJ2-3; D is uncertain. V was clipped by 5 bases and J by 6 bases, with 12 bases between them. The CDR3 is 13 residues long. Per the germline V gene, CDR1 is SGHTA and CDR2 is FQGTGA. The CDR3 DNA sequence: TGTGCCAGCAGCCTAGGAGCAAAGGATACGCAGTATTTT. Protein product: CASSLGAKDTQYF.

The chain carries TRBV19 and TRBJ2-5, with 7 bases that match TRBD1. Trimming cost V 5 bases and J 1 base; bases outside gene matches: 7. Germline values: CDR1 LNHDA, CDR2 SQIVND (reference sequence). The CDR3 sequence is 15 residues long. The CDR3 loop reads CASSVDRDSQETQYF. The DNA for the CDR3 is TGTGCCAGTAGTGTCGACCGGGACAGCCAAGAGACCCAGTACTTC.

The genes are TRBV9 and TRBJ2-7; D ambiguous. CDR3 length: 11 amino acids. CDR1 is SGDLS and CDR2 is YYNGEE in the germline V gene. V lost 2 bases to trimming and J lost 3 bases, with 3 bases between them. The CDR3 nucleotides read TGTGCCAGCAGCGTCAGCTACGAGCAGTACTTC. Encoded protein: CASSVSYEQYF.

The rearrangement joins TRBV7-8 to TRBJ2-1, with a weak D call TRBD2 (5 bases). The CDR3 length is 15 residues. CDR1 SGHVS and CDR2 FQNEAQ come from the germline V gene. V shed 4 bases and J shed 0 bases, with 10 bases lying between them. The CDR3 DNA follows: TGTGCCAGCAGCTCGGACTCACCCTCCTACAATGAGCAGTTCTTC. This translates into CASSSDSPSYNEQFF. Full variable domain (rest looked up from reference TRBV7-8 and TRBJ2-1): GAGVSQSPRYKVAKRGQDVALRCDPISGHVSLFWYQQALGQGPEFLTYFQNEAQLDKSGLPSDRFFAERPEGSVSTLKIQRTQQEDSAVYLCASSSDSPSYNEQFFGPGTRLTVL.

This clone was found a few times. V usage is TRBV30 and J usage is TRBJ1-3; the D gene is possibly TRBD1 (5 bases). The CDR3 spans 14 residues. The germline gives CDR1 GTSNPN, CDR2 SVGIG (reference sequence). V shed 3 bases and J shed 2 bases, with 11 bases lying between them. In DNA, the CDR3 is TGTGCCTGGAGACTGGGGGGGACTGGAAACACCATATATTTT. Translated: CAWRLGGTGNTIYF.